This entry lists 17 T cell receptor beta chains sequenced from one sample in a study of shared clonotypes between healthy human individuals. Some clones are missing from TCRdb's copy, which holds only in-frame ones; the method was immunoSEQ multiplex PCR. This table has hundreds of thousands of clones, around 67% appearing once. The sample was memory CD4+ T cells sorted from blood. The sample's subset: CD45RA-negative fraction. Receptor source: a woman aged 25 to 39 in good health.

V and J are TRBV10-3 and TRBJ2-2; 11 bases are shared with TRBD2. Germline assignment: CDR1 ENHRY and CDR2 SYGVKD. CDR3 length: 17 residues. The V segment lost 4 bases and the J segment 4 bases; nucleotides outside the gene matches: 8. The DNA for the CDR3 is TGTGCCATCAGTGGAGTTAGCGGGAGGGCTCTCACCGGGGAGCTGTTTTTT. Encoded protein: CAISGVSGRALTGELFF.

The rearrangement links TRBV19 to TRBJ2-3; D not certain. V dropped 5 bases and J dropped 6 bases, with 9 bases sitting between them. This CDR3 spans 12 amino acids. Germline V CDR1 and CDR2: LNHDA, SQIVND (reference sequence). CDR3 nucleotides: TGTGCCAGTAGTCCTTACCGGGATACGCAGTATTTT. Its translation: CASSPYRDTQYF.

J is TRBJ2-1 and V is TRBV27; the D is unclear. Germline V CDR1 and CDR2: MNHEY, SMNVEV (reference sequence). The CDR3 has 14 amino acids. The V end lost 5 bases, the J end lost 6 bases, and 14 bases lay between the germline ends. In nucleotides, the CDR3 is TGTGCCAGCAGTGCCTCTTACGGATTCAATGAGCAGTTCTTC. Translating gives CASSASYGFNEQFF.

The rearrangement uses TRBV4-1 and TRBJ2-1, with 11 bases that match TRBD2. The V gene's germline CDR1 is MGHRA and CDR2 YSYEKL. Trimming at V came to 1 base and at J to 4 bases, leaving 12 bases not matched to a gene. This CDR3 contains 19 residues. CDR3 loop: CASSQVVFGTSGKYNEQFF. The CDR3 nucleotides read TGCGCCAGCAGCCAAGTCGTCTTCGGGACTAGCGGTAAATACAATGAGCAGTTCTTC.

The chain is built from TRBV13 and TRBJ2-6; D is unclear. This CDR3 has 13 residues. With 6 bases removed from V and 4 bases from J, the gap between germline ends came to 7 bases. Per the germline V gene, CDR1 is PRHDT and CDR2 is FYEKMQ (reference sequence). In nucleotides, the CDR3 is TGTGCCAGCAGTTTCTTCGGGGCCAACGTCCTGACTTTC. As protein: CASSFFGANVLTF.

The J gene is TRBJ2-3, the V gene TRBV7-2; D is perhaps TRBD1 or TRBD2 (6 bases each). Per the germline V gene, CDR1 is SGHTA and CDR2 is FQGNSA. The CDR3 runs 14 residues. Trimming left V 5 bases short and J 4 bases short, with 13 bases between. The CDR3 spells CASSQQGGADTQYF. The CDR3 coding sequence is TGTGCCAGCAGCCAACAGGGAGGAGCAGATACGCAGTATTTT. Using reference TRBV7-2 and TRBJ2-3 for the parts outside the CDR3, the full variable domain is GAGVSQSPSNKVTEKGKDVELRCDPISGHTALYWYRQSLGQGLEFLIYFQGNSAPDKSGLPSDRFSAERTGGSVSTLTIQRTQQEDSAVYLCASSQQGGADTQYFGPGTRLTVL.

The chain couples TRBV18 to TRBJ1-1; D is uncertain. The CDR3 length is 15 residues. V lost 1 base, J lost 5 bases, and 14 bases lay in between. CDR1 is KGHSH, CDR2 LQKENI, per germline. CDR3 protein: CASSPRRDVETEAFF. The CDR3 coding sequence is TGTGCCAGCTCACCACGGAGGGATGTGGAGACTGAAGCTTTCTTT.

The CDR3 is CASSLVPSVDNEQFF. The CDR3 nucleotides are TGCGCCAGCAGCTTGGTTCCCAGTGTCGACAATGAGCAGTTCTTC. The chain couples TRBV5-1 to TRBJ2-1; no clear D gene. V gave up 0 bases and J gave up 5 bases, with 12 bases separating them. CDR1 SGHRS and CDR2 YFSETQ come from the germline V gene. This CDR3 comprises 15 residues.

This clone appeared a few times. V gene TRBV6-1 combines with J gene TRBJ2-7; TRBD1 matches at 10 bases. V lost 8 bases to trimming and J lost 6 bases; unmatched junction nucleotides: 7. This CDR3 has 13 amino acids. Germline V gives CDR1 MNHNS, CDR2 SASEGT. CDR3 loop: CASGGDRGGEQYF. CDR3 DNA sequence: TGTGCCAGCGGTGGGGACAGGGGTGGCGAGCAGTACTTC.

This clone was recorded a few times. V is TRBV25-1 and J is TRBJ1-1; D is perhaps TRBD1 (6 bases). The CDR3 length is 16 residues. CDR1 MGHDK and CDR2 SYGVNS come from the germline V gene. V gave up 4 bases and J gave up 0 bases, with 15 bases separating them. The CDR3 coding sequence is TGTGCCAGCAGTGGTCCTAGGACAGAAATGAACACTGAAGCTTTCTTT. Its translation is CASSGPRTEMNTEAFF.

The CDR3 region is CASSAWGQRERGYTF. The DNA of the CDR3 is TGCGCCAGCAGCGCTTGGGGACAGAGGGAGCGAGGCTACACCTTC. The chain recombines TRBV5-1 with TRBJ1-2; 7 bases agree with TRBD1. Germline assignment: CDR1 SGHRS and CDR2 YFSETQ. Trimming removed 4 bases from V and 8 bases from J; junction bases left unmatched: 14. The CDR3 covers 15 residues. The variable domain in full, with the rest retrieved from reference TRBV5-1 and TRBJ1-2, is KAGVTQTPRYLIKTRGQQVTLSCSPISGHRSVSWYQQTPGQGLQFLFEYFSETQRNKGNFPGRFSGRQFSNSRSEMNVSTLELGDSALYLCASSAWGQRERGYTFGSGTRLTVV.

The genes are TRBV29-1 and TRBJ1-4; D may be TRBD1 (5 bases). The CDR3 consists of 15 residues. CDR1 is SQVTM and CDR2 is ANQGSEA in the germline V gene. V was cut by 7 bases and J by 4 bases, with 19 bases left in between. CDR3 region: CSGILPGLSNEKLFF. The CDR3 DNA is TGCAGCGGGATTTTACCGGGACTGAGTAATGAAAAACTGTTTTTT.

The chain recombines TRBV6-5 with TRBJ2-5; 7 bases align to TRBD1. The CDR3 totals 14 residues. Trimming at V came to 6 bases and at J to 1 base, leaving 5 bases not matched to a gene. Per the germline V gene, CDR1 is MNHEY and CDR2 is SVGAGI. CDR3 in DNA: TGTGCCAGCAGCCCAGGGACAGCCCAAGAGACCCAGTACTTC. It yields the protein CASSPGTAQETQYF.

The genes are TRBV19 and TRBJ1-5, with D possibly matching TRBD1 (5 bases). V was trimmed by 1 base and J by 9 bases, leaving 13 bases between them. This CDR3 contains 14 residues. CDR1 is LNHDA and CDR2 is SQIVND in the germline V gene (reference sequence). The CDR3 here is CASSIGTPNVPQHF. The CDR3 coding sequence is TGTGCCAGTAGTATAGGGACACCGAATGTGCCCCAGCATTTT.

The CDR3: CASRRNRVRDGYTF. The CDR3 DNA reads TGTGCCAGCAGGAGAAACAGGGTGAGGGATGGCTACACCTTC. The chain employs TRBV6-1 and TRBJ1-2; D is possibly TRBD1 (6 bases). Germline V gene lookup returns CDR1 MNHNS and CDR2 SASEGT. V lost 6 bases and J lost 6, with 17 bases in between. This CDR3 region has 14 residues.

The count of this clone is one. The gene calls are TRBV19 and TRBJ2-5, with D possibly called TRBD1 or TRBD2 (5 bases each). The length of the CDR3 is 13 residues. CDR1 and CDR2 from the germline V gene are LNHDA and SQIVND (reference sequence). With 4 bases removed from V and 5 bases from J, the gap between germline ends came to 11 bases. The CDR3 nucleotides are TGTGCCAGTAGTAGGGACGCCCGGGAGACCCAGTACTTC. Translating gives CASSRDARETQYF.

J is TRBJ2-7 and V is TRBV6-5; 9 bases align to TRBD2. J lost 7 bases, V lost 2 bases, and 6 bases had no gene match. Germline assignment: CDR1 MNHEY and CDR2 SVGAGI. CDR3 length equals 14 residues. This chain's CDR3 is CASSYGGRAGEQYF. The CDR3 DNA sequence: TGTGCCAGCAGTTACGGCGGGAGGGCCGGAGAGCAGTACTTC.